The 28 T cell receptor beta chains below come from one sample, sequenced in a study of shared clonotypes between healthy human individuals. TCRdb's copy holds only in-frame clones and misses some; the assay was immunoSEQ multiplex PCR. The data hold roughly 200,000 clones, with around 63% observed a single time. The sample comprised memory CD4+ T cells sorted from blood. Subset described: CD45RA-negative fraction. These receptors were collected from a man between 25 and 39 years old in good health.

This clone has a single count. The chain uses TRBV2 and TRBJ2-7; D unresolved. Germline lookup yields CDR1 SNHLY and CDR2 FYNNEI. The CDR3 runs 11 residues. V lost 6 bases, J lost 5 bases, and 8 bases lay in between. CDR3 DNA: TGTGCCAGCAGCTCGTACCACGAGCAGTACTTC. It codes for CASSSYHEQYF.

This chain connects TRBV25-1 to TRBJ2-2; 11 nucleotides agree with TRBD2. The CDR3 totals 16 residues. J was trimmed by 8 bases and V by 3 bases; bases with no gene match: 8. Germline CDR1 reads MGHDK; CDR2 reads SYGVNS. The CDR3 nucleotides read TGTGCCAGCAGTGATCCGTTGACTAGCGGGAAAGGGGAGCTGTTTTTT. Its translation is CASSDPLTSGKGELFF.

This sequence joins TRBV6-1 and TRBJ2-5; D is possibly TRBD2 (6 bases). Germline V CDR1 and CDR2: MNHNS, SASEGT. The ends were cut back, 5 bases at V and 4 bases at J, with 14 bases in the middle. This CDR3 is 14 amino acids long. The CDR3 region has the DNA TGTGCCAGCAGTCTCTCACTGGGGGGAGAGACCCAGTACTTC. Translated, it gives CASSLSLGGETQYF.

This rearrangement joins TRBV6-5 to TRBJ2-2, with D tentatively TRBD1 (5 bases). Germline loops: CDR1 MNHEY, CDR2 SVGAGI. Trimming cost V 2 bases and J 6 bases, with 7 bases left between them. CDR3 length equals 13 residues. The CDR3 is CASSYPGSGELFF. CDR3 in DNA: TGTGCCAGCAGTTACCCAGGGTCCGGGGAGCTGTTTTTT.

The CDR3 nucleotides are TGTGCCAGCTCGGACCCGTTAGCGGGCACCACAGATACGCAGTATTTT. It specifies CASSDPLAGTTDTQYF. The chain recombines TRBV18 with TRBJ2-3, with 7 nucleotides matching TRBD2. V dropped 6 bases and J dropped 2; count of bases not matched to a gene: 11. The CDR3 has 16 residues. Germline V gene data show CDR1 as KGHSH and CDR2 as LQKENI.

The chain employs TRBV7-8 and TRBJ2-5; 7 bases map to TRBD1. Trimming cost V 9 bases and J 2 bases; bases outside gene matches: 3. CDR1 SGHVS and CDR2 FQNEAQ come from the germline V gene. The CDR3 length is 12 residues. CDR3 protein: CASGQAQETQYF. CDR3 DNA: TGTGCCAGTGGACAGGCTCAAGAGACCCAGTACTTC.

This clone showed up just a few times. The chain links TRBV5-4 to TRBJ1-2, with TRBD1 identical over 8 bases. The CDR3 spans 15 residues. The V gene end was trimmed by 1 base and the J gene end by 6 bases; junction bases not matched to a gene: 8. Germline assignment: CDR1 SGHNT and CDR2 YYREEE (reference sequence). The CDR3 is CASSLQAAGGDGYTF. CDR3 sequence (DNA): TGTGCCAGCAGCTTGCAGGCGGCAGGGGGCGATGGCTACACCTTC.

This clone was seen a few times. V and J are TRBV5-4 and TRBJ2-3, with 9 bases that match TRBD2. Germline CDR1 SGHNT, CDR2 YYREEE (reference sequence). This CDR3 spans 17 amino acids. V was clipped by 0 bases and J by 4 bases; unmatched bases: 9. As DNA, the CDR3 is TGTGCCAGCAGCTTGGCCCCGCGGGAGGGCGTCGCAGATACGCAGTATTTT. This encodes CASSLAPREGVADTQYF.

The chain is built from TRBV4-2 and TRBJ2-5; 7 nucleotides align to TRBD1. Germline lookup yields CDR1 LGHNA and CDR2 YNFKEQ. The CDR3 length is 14 residues. V lost 1 base, J lost 4 bases, and 3 bases stayed unmatched. The CDR3 DNA reads TGTGCCAGCAGCCAAGGGCAGGGGGTAGAGACCCAGTACTTC. Residues: CASSQGQGVETQYF.

The chain joins TRBV6-5 to TRBJ1-1, with D possibly matching TRBD1 (5 bases). Trimming removed 1 base at V and 3 bases at J, with 15 bases between. CDR3 size: 16 residues. In germline, CDR1 is MNHEY, CDR2 SVGAGI. The DNA of the CDR3 is TGTGCCAGCAGTTACTTTGTTGGGCCGGGGGACACTGAAGCTTTCTTT. Translated: CASSYFVGPGDTEAFF.

V usage is TRBV7-9 and J usage is TRBJ1-1; D unclear. V lost 3 bases and J 8 bases, leaving 16 bases between the germline ends. CDR1 is SEHNR and CDR2 is FQNEAQ in the germline V gene (reference sequence). The CDR3 has 14 residues. The CDR3 DNA reads TGTGCCAGCAGCTTGGTCACGGGAGCGCTAGAAGCTTTCTTT. Its protein product is CASSLVTGALEAFF.

The gene calls are TRBV6-5 and TRBJ2-1; D might be TRBD1 (6 bases). This CDR3 is 13 amino acids long. Per germline, CDR1 MNHEY and CDR2 SVGAGI. V dropped 6 bases and J dropped 9 bases, with 15 bases sitting between them. CDR3 sequence reads: CASSLLQGSEQFF. In nucleotides, the CDR3 is TGTGCCAGCAGCTTATTGCAGGGGAGTGAGCAGTTCTTC.

A few counts support this clone. The V call is TRBV10-3, the J call TRBJ2-3; D uncertain. Trimming removed 2 bases from V and 0 bases from J, with 12 bases in between. Looked up from germline, CDR1 is ENHRY and CDR2 is SYGVKD. This CDR3 is 16 amino acids long. CDR3 DNA sequence: TGTGCCATCAGTGAGAGGGCCAAAACTAGCACAGATACGCAGTATTTT. The encoded protein is CAISERAKTSTDTQYF.

The chain links TRBV28 to TRBJ2-1, with D perhaps TRBD1 (6 bases). V lost 7 bases to trimming and J lost 4 bases, with 8 bases between them. Germline CDR1 reads MDHEN; CDR2 reads SYDVKM. The CDR3 runs to 12 residues. The CDR3 is CASTTGYNEQFF. The CDR3, as DNA: TGTGCCAGCACCACAGGGTACAATGAGCAGTTCTTC.

V and J are TRBV19 and TRBJ2-1; 14 bases align to TRBD2. The germline V gene has CDR1 LNHDA and CDR2 SQIVND (reference sequence). With V trimmed by 1 base and J by 0 bases, 5 bases remained unmatched. This CDR3 is built from 19 residues. The CDR3 nucleotides read TGTGCCAGTAGTATAGGTGGACTAGCGGGAGGCCACTCCTACAATGAGCAGTTCTTC. It codes for CASSIGGLAGGHSYNEQFF.

This clone was detected a few times. The chain joins TRBV7-3 to TRBJ2-7; D perhaps matches TRBD2 (5 bases). Trimming took 1 base from V and 0 from J, leaving 10 bases between them. Germline CDR1 and CDR2: SGHTA and FQGTGA. The CDR3 covers 15 residues. The CDR3 DNA sequence: TGTGCCAGCAGCTTAATGGCGGGCCCCTCCTACGAGCAGTACTTC. Translation: CASSLMAGPSYEQYF.

The chain is built from TRBV7-2 and TRBJ2-7; possibly TRBD1 or TRBD2 for D (5 bases each). CDR1 is SGHTA and CDR2 is FQGNSA in the germline V gene. The CDR3 contains 15 residues. The germline V and J ends were trimmed by 5 bases and 3 bases, with 17 bases remaining between them. CDR3 region: CASSQQPGTIYEQYF. The CDR3 nucleotides read TGTGCCAGCAGCCAGCAGCCCGGGACGATCTACGAGCAGTACTTC. Full variable domain (rest looked up from reference TRBV7-2 and TRBJ2-7): GAGVSQSPSNKVTEKGKDVELRCDPISGHTALYWYRQSLGQGLEFLIYFQGNSAPDKSGLPSDRFSAERTGGSVSTLTIQRTQQEDSAVYLCASSQQPGTIYEQYFGPGTRLTVT.

This clone showed up just a few times. The CDR3 sequence: CASNRNTGELFF. CDR3 in DNA: TGTGCCAGCAACAGGAACACCGGGGAGCTGTTTTTT. The chain has TRBV28 and TRBJ2-2; D unclear. V was pared by 7 bases and J by 1 base, with 4 bases between. Germline V CDR1 and CDR2: MDHEN, SYDVKM. This CDR3 is built from 12 residues.

The rearrangement links TRBV5-4 to TRBJ1-4; D is ambiguous. The ends were cut back, 0 bases at V and 3 bases at J, with 9 bases in the middle. The germline CDR1 and CDR2 sequences are SGHNT and YYREEE (reference sequence). The CDR3 extends over 15 amino acids. CDR3 sequence reads: CASSLAVGSNEKLFF. The DNA of the CDR3 is TGTGCCAGCAGCTTGGCTGTGGGTTCTAATGAAAAACTGTTTTTT.

The chain has TRBV4-1 and TRBJ2-6, with 7 positions matching TRBD1. This CDR3 is 18 amino acids long. Germline V CDR1 and CDR2: MGHRA, YSYEKL. The trim removed 0 bases at V and 0 bases at J, leaving 5 bases unmatched. CDR3 region: CASSQERGLLSGANVLTF. Here the CDR3 DNA reads TGCGCCAGCAGCCAAGAGAGGGGGCTCCTCTCTGGGGCCAACGTCCTGACTTTC.

This clone turned up a few times. This chain links TRBV18 with TRBJ2-3, with D unresolved. V was cut by 3 bases and J by 2 bases, with 15 bases left in between. From germline, CDR1 is KGHSH and CDR2 LQKENI. CDR3 length: 16 residues. CDR3 region: CASSPFGETSTDTQYF. The CDR3, as DNA: TGTGCCAGCTCACCCTTTGGCGAGACCTCCACAGATACGCAGTATTTT.

This sequence joins TRBV6-5 and TRBJ1-2, with unresolved D. Germline V gene lookup returns CDR1 MNHEY and CDR2 SVGAGI. Between the trimmed V and J ends, which lost 4 bases and 1 base, there was a span of 7 bases. The CDR3 consists of 13 residues. This CDR3 reads CASSLTSNYGYTF. The DNA for the CDR3 is TGTGCCAGCAGTTTGACAAGTAACTATGGCTACACCTTC.

DNA for the CDR3: TGTGCCAGCAGGAGCGGGGGCACAGATACGCAGTATTTT. It encodes CASRSGGTDTQYF. The J gene is TRBJ2-3, the V gene TRBV2, with 7 bases lining up with TRBD2. Per the germline V gene, CDR1 is SNHLY and CDR2 is FYNNEI. V gave up 6 bases and J gave up 1 base; unmatched junction bases: 1. The CDR3 consists of 13 residues. The full variable domain, its missing parts supplied by reference TRBV2 and TRBJ2-3, is EPEVTQTPSHQVTQMGQEVILRCVPISNHLYFYWYRQILGQKVEFLVSFYNNEISEKSEIFDDQFSVERPDGSNFTLKIRSTKLEDSAMYFCASRSGGTDTQYFGPGTRLTVL.

This chain uses TRBV5-5 with TRBJ2-1, with TRBD2 matching over 9 bases. The CDR3 runs to 16 residues. Germline V CDR1 and CDR2: SGHKS, YYEKEE (reference sequence). V lost 4 bases and J lost 4; bases outside the gene matches: 9. Written as DNA, the CDR3 is TGTGCCAGCAGCCTGACCTGGACTAGCGTATACAATGAGCAGTTCTTC. Residues: CASSLTWTSVYNEQFF.

The gene calls are TRBV9 and TRBJ2-1; TRBD1 matches at 7 bases. The trim removed 4 bases at V and 10 bases at J, leaving 14 bases unmatched. Germline lookup yields CDR1 SGDLS and CDR2 YYNGEE. This CDR3 has 15 residues. For the CDR3, the DNA is TGTGCCAGCAGCCTATCCGGGACAGCCTCCATGGAGCAGTTCTTC. Its translation is CASSLSGTASMEQFF.

The chain has TRBV25-1 and TRBJ2-5; D may match TRBD1 or TRBD2 (5 bases each). The V and J ends lost 1 base and 4 bases respectively, with 10 bases between them. The CDR3 length is 14 residues. From germline, CDR1 is MGHDK and CDR2 SYGVNS. Here the CDR3 reads CASSESGPRETQYF. The CDR3, as DNA: TGTGCCAGCAGTGAATCGGGACCTAGAGAGACCCAGTACTTC.

This clone was counted many times. The identical CDR3 is also encoded by other nucleotide sequences in the sample. The chain has TRBV7-3 and TRBJ2-5; D might be TRBD1 (6 bases). CDR3 length: 14 amino acids. The V end lost 5 bases, the J end lost 2 bases, and 12 bases lay between the germline ends. Germline CDR1 and CDR2: SGHTA and FQGTGA. CDR3 in amino acids: CASSPTGLQETQYF. The CDR3 DNA reads as TGTGCCAGCAGCCCCACAGGGCTTCAAGAGACCCAGTACTTC.

This clone is a singleton in its sample. The V gene is TRBV5-1, the J gene TRBJ2-1; no clear D gene. Germline V gene data show CDR1 as SGHRS and CDR2 as YFSETQ. The ends were cut back, 0 bases at V and 8 bases at J, with 12 bases in the middle. The CDR3 sequence is 14 residues long. The CDR3 sequence is CASSLGSSTHEQFF. CDR3 DNA: TGCGCCAGCAGCTTGGGTAGCTCAACCCATGAGCAGTTCTTC.